This T cell receptor (beta chain) was documented in a study of blood T cells in healthy people across ages. For the second PCR, which ran for about 6 to 11 cycles, a sample-barcoded 5' primer and a J-beta primer mix were used. TCRdb passed the 5' RACE reads through MiXCR, listing each CDR3 protein once. This table has roughly 1,700,000 distinct CDR3 sequences, 28% appearing once. V was pared by 8 bases and J by 2 bases, with 19 bases between. The CDR3 runs 15 residues. Looked up from germline, CDR1 is SNHLY and CDR2 is FYNNEI. This clonotype was recorded once. The draw of peripheral blood yielded about 9.4 milliliters from each donor.

What was sequenced was blood. This sequence was found in a young woman in good health. The gene calls are TRBV2 and TRBJ2-7; D possibly corresponds to TRBD1 (8 bases). The CDR3 loop reads CASGWGGTGPYEQYF. CDR3 coding DNA: TGTGCCAGCGGTTGGGGGGGGACAGGTCCCTACGAGCAGTACTTC.